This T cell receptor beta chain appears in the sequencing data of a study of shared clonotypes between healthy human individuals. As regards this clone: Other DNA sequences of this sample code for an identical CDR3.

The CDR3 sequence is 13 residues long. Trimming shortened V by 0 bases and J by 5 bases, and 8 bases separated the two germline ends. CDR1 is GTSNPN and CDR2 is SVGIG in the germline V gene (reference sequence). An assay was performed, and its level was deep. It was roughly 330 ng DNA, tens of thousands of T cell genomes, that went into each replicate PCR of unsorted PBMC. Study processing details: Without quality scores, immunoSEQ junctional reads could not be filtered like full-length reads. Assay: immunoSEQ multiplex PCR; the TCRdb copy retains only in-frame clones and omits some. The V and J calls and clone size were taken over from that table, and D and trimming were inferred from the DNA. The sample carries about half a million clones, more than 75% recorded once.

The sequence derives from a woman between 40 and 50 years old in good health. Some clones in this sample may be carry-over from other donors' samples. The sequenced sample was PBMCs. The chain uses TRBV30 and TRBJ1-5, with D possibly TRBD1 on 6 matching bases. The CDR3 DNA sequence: TGTGCCTGGAGTGTACAGGGAGATCAGCCCCAGCATTTT. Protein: CAWSVQGDQPQHF.